This TCR beta chain was retrieved from a study of T-cell reconstitution after alpha-beta-depleted transplantation in children. V lost 5 bases to trimming and J lost 0 bases, with 2 bases between them. The CDR3 is 12 amino acids. Germline V gives CDR1 MDHEN, CDR2 SYDVKM. This clonotype was recorded at least ten times. No antigen is known for it. Whole-study results and caveats: Several hundred expanded graft clones reportedly were the source of alpha-beta T cells about two months after transplant. High day-60 TCRbeta diversity in some patients came from surviving recipient T cells and thymic progenitors. Newly generated T cells supplied most T-cell counts and diversity one year post-transplant.

Molecular barcoding with unique molecular identifiers was used for the TCRbeta library. MiXCR was run by TCRdb on the PCR reads, yielding one entry per CDR3 protein. The sample has around 490,000 distinct CDR3 sequences; about an eighth are singletons. This chain connects TRBV28 to TRBJ2-1; D uncertain. The TCR originated in a female patient aged 2 to 10 who had a stem cell transplant for aplastic anemia, so the T cells may come from the graft donor. Here the sequenced sample was PBMCs, mostly from graft donor cells, taken 180 days after TCRalphabeta/CD19-depleted stem cell transplant. The CDR3 loop reads CASSPSYNEQFF. CDR3 nucleotide sequence: TGTGCCAGCAGTCCCTCCTACAATGAGCAGTTCTTC.